These 15 T cell receptor beta chains were sequenced from one sample in a study of blood T cell repertoires in COVID-19 (dated by TCRdb to about 2020). The library was obtained by the immunoSEQ multiplex PCR assay. TCRdb holds this immuneACCESS table with in-frame rearrangements only. Some clones are missing; in checked studies, unresolved V genes explain under half, and the rest has no known cause. The sample yields some 140,000 clones; approximately 84% were counted once. Clones ranked in the top ten supply under 7% of the sample. What was sequenced was PBMCs or T cells enriched from blood (not recorded which). The receptors here all came from a man aged 40-49 years with acute COVID-19.

V usage is TRBV7-2 and J usage is TRBJ1-6; D is undetermined. Trimming stripped 5 bases from V and 9 bases from J, with 8 bases between. Germline V CDR1 and CDR2: SGHTA, FQGNSA. The CDR3 runs to 12 residues. DNA for the CDR3: TGTGCCAGCAGCCCCCCGGGTTCACCCCTCCACTTT. Encoded protein: CASSPPGSPLHF.

This clone was found many times. The chain carries TRBV18 and TRBJ2-1; D may be TRBD2 (6 bases). This CDR3 is 14 amino acids long. Germline-derived CDR1 and CDR2 are KGHSH and LQKENI. The V end was cut by 2 bases, the J end by 4 bases, with 9 bases between. The CDR3 DNA reads as TGTGCCAGCTCACCAGAACTAGCATACAATGAGCAGTTCTTC. It yields the protein CASSPELAYNEQFF.

The count of this clone is one. The chain combines TRBV29-1 with TRBJ2-2; 12 bases agree with TRBD2. The germline gives CDR1 SQVTM, CDR2 ANQGSEA. Trimming at V came to 7 bases and at J to 7 bases, leaving 7 bases not matched to a gene. CDR3 length equals 14 residues. CDR3 bases: TGCAGCGGACTAGCGGGAGTGTCCAGCGGGGAGCTGTTTTTT. Encoded protein: CSGLAGVSSGELFF.

DNA of the CDR3: TGTGCCAGCAGCGTAGACAGGGGAAGTGGCTACACCTTC. It yields the protein CASSVDRGSGYTF. The chain joins TRBV2 to TRBJ1-2; TRBD1 agrees at 8 bases. This CDR3 is 13 amino acids long. V gave up 6 bases and J gave up 7 bases; unmatched junction bases: 7. Germline CDR1 SNHLY, CDR2 FYNNEI. The full variable domain, completed using reference TRBV2 and TRBJ1-2, is EPEVTQTPSHQVTQMGQEVILRCVPISNHLYFYWYRQILGQKVEFLVSFYNNEISEKSEIFDDQFSVERPDGSNFTLKIRSTKLEDSAMYFCASSVDRGSGYTFGSGTRLTVV.

The gene calls are TRBV7-9 and TRBJ2-3; maybe TRBD2 (6 bases). The CDR3 loop spans 15 amino acids. In germline, CDR1 is SEHNR, CDR2 FQNEAQ (reference sequence). Trimming shortened V by 5 bases and J by 2 bases, and 14 bases separated the two germline ends. The CDR3: CASSDYAGNTDTQYF. The CDR3 DNA reads as TGTGCCAGCAGCGACTATGCGGGGAACACAGATACGCAGTATTTT.

The rearrangement links TRBV14 to TRBJ2-2, with 7 bases matching TRBD1. CDR3 length equals 16 residues. The junction had 6 bases not matched to a gene; V was cut back by 3 bases and J by 2 bases. In germline, CDR1 is SGHDN, CDR2 FVKESK. The CDR3 DNA reads as TGTGCCAGCAGCCACACCGGGACAGCTAACACCGGGGAGCTGTTTTTT. This encodes CASSHTGTANTGELFF. The whole variable domain, remainder taken from reference TRBV14 and TRBJ2-2, is EAGVTQFPSHSVIEKGQTVTLRCDPISGHDNLYWYRRVMGKEIKFLLHFVKESKQDESGMPNNRFLAERTGGTYSTLKVQPAELEDSGVYFCASSHTGTANTGELFFGEGSRLTVL.

The rearrangement uses TRBV5-5 and TRBJ1-6; the D is unclear. The germline V gene encodes CDR1 SGHKS and CDR2 YYEKEE (reference sequence). CDR3 length: 13 residues. The V end lost 2 bases, the J end lost 6 bases, and 6 bases lay between the germline ends. The CDR3: CASSLYSNSPLHF. CDR3 in DNA: TGTGCCAGCAGCTTATACAGTAATTCACCCCTCCACTTT. Together with reference TRBV5-5 and TRBJ1-6, the CDR3 gives the full variable domain: DAGVTQSPTHLIKTRGQQVTLRCSPISGHKSVSWYQQVLGQGPQFIFQYYEKEERGRGNFPDRFSARQFPNYSSELNVNALLLGDSALYLCASSLYSNSPLHFGNGTRLTVT.

The chain recombines TRBV28 with TRBJ1-1; perhaps TRBD1 as D (5 bases). Looked up from germline, CDR1 is MDHEN and CDR2 is SYDVKM. CDR3 length equals 11 residues. Trimming took off 6 bases at V and 5 bases at J, with 7 bases between the two ends. The CDR3, as DNA: TGTGCCAGCAGCCGACAGACTGAAGCTTTCTTT. Residues: CASSRQTEAFF.

The genes are TRBV30 and TRBJ2-7; D unresolved. The CDR3 runs 12 residues. The germline CDR1 and CDR2 sequences are GTSNPN and SVGIG (reference sequence). With 0 bases removed from V and 2 bases from J, the gap between germline ends came to 5 bases. As DNA, the CDR3 is TGTGCCTGGAGTGTCGTTGCCTACGAGCAGTACTTC. Protein product: CAWSVVAYEQYF.

This clone was observed a single time. V and J are TRBV4-2 and TRBJ1-2; D perhaps matches TRBD1 (5 bases). Looked up from germline, CDR1 is LGHNA and CDR2 is YNFKEQ. The CDR3 extends over 15 amino acids. Trimming took 1 base from V and 0 from J, leaving 9 bases between them. The CDR3 loop is CASSQGQQANYGYTF. The DNA of the CDR3 is TGTGCCAGCAGCCAAGGACAGCAGGCTAACTATGGCTACACCTTC.

V is TRBV28 and J is TRBJ1-1; the D gene is possibly TRBD1 (6 bases). Trimming left V 3 bases short and J 1 base short, with 12 bases between. There are 15 residues in the CDR3. In germline, CDR1 is MDHEN, CDR2 SYDVKM. The DNA for the CDR3 is TGTGCCAGCAGTTTCGGCAGGGGTAGGAACACTGAAGCTTTCTTT. It is translated as CASSFGRGRNTEAFF.

The genes are TRBV5-6 and TRBJ2-5; possible D gene TRBD1, 6 bases. The CDR3 spans 14 residues. The V and J ends lost 3 bases and 9 bases respectively, with 18 bases between them. CDR1 and CDR2 from the germline V gene are SGHDT and YYEEEE. CDR3 nucleotides: TGTGCCAGCAGCTGGGGGACACCAAGAGCGGCCCAGTACTTC. Its translation: CASSWGTPRAAQYF.

The V call is TRBV24-1, the J call TRBJ1-1; D is uncertain. V was clipped by 2 bases and J by 1 base, with 7 bases between them. CDR1 KGHDR and CDR2 SFDVKD come from the germline V gene. The CDR3 has 14 residues. This CDR3 reads CATSDSRRNTEAFF. The CDR3 region has the DNA TGTGCCACCAGTGATTCGAGGCGGAACACTGAAGCTTTCTTT.

The chain links TRBV5-1 to TRBJ2-2; 9 bases line up with TRBD1. Germline assignment: CDR1 SGHRS and CDR2 YFSETQ. The CDR3 is 15 residues long. V lost 4 bases and J lost 4; bases outside the gene matches: 5. CDR3 coding DNA: TGCGCCAGCAGCAGGGACAGGGCCGGCACCGGGGAGCTGTTTTTT. This gives the protein CASSRDRAGTGELFF.

The chain uses TRBV7-6 and TRBJ2-2; 12 bases match TRBD2. Germline V gives CDR1 SGHVS, CDR2 FNYEAQ. Trimming cost V 4 bases and J 0 bases; bases outside gene matches: 3. CDR3 length: 17 residues. CDR3 bases: TGTGCCAGCAGCTCGACTAGCGGGGGAACGAACACCGGGGAGCTGTTTTTT. It is translated as CASSSTSGGTNTGELFF.